This T cell receptor beta chain emerged from a study of blood T cells in healthy people across ages. The junction had 4 bases not matched to a gene; V was cut back by 3 bases and J by 1 base. There are 15 residues in the CDR3. CDR1 is DFQATT and CDR2 is SNEGSKA in the germline V gene (reference sequence). Findings and limits, study-wide: Donors of long life had a larger count of naive CD4+ cells and greater diversity than aged donors.

Next came a second PCR, run for 7 to 11 cycles, which used a sample-barcoded 5' primer along with a J-beta primer mix. Researchers report that a template-switch adaptor with 12 random nucleotides tagged each cDNA molecule. TCRdb re-derived calls from the 5' RACE reads in MiXCR, one entry per CDR3 protein. The sample contains approximately 730,000 distinct CDR3 sequences, roughly 50% of which appear only once. As to this clonotype: Its specificity is unknown.

What was sequenced was blood. The chain combines TRBV20-1 with TRBJ2-4; 9 nucleotides match TRBD1. This receptor was obtained from an elderly man in good health. The CDR3 DNA sequence: TGCAGTGCTAGGGGACAGGGATGGGCCAAAAACATTCAGTACTTC. Protein: CSARGQGWAKNIQYF.